Below, 24 T cell receptor beta chains from the same sample are listed, as sequenced in a study of blood T cell repertoires in COVID-19. Clones were sequenced by immunoSEQ multiplex PCR, and TCRdb holds only the in-frame ones, with some missing. The sample records over 300,000 clones, around 90% being singletons. The sequenced sample was peripheral blood. The receptors shown here come from a man aged 18 to 30 with active or convalescent COVID-19.

This sequence joins TRBV6-5 and TRBJ1-1; TRBD1 matches at 7 bases. Germline-derived CDR1 and CDR2 are MNHEY and SVGAGI. Trimming removed 0 bases from V and 0 bases from J; junction bases left unmatched: 1. The CDR3 runs to 15 residues. In DNA, the CDR3 is TGTGCCAGCAGTTACTCGAGGGGGCTGAACACTGAAGCTTTCTTT. This translates into CASSYSRGLNTEAFF.

The chain joins TRBV7-3 to TRBJ2-1; the D gene is possibly TRBD2 (6 bases). CDR1 SGHTA and CDR2 FQGTGA come from the germline V gene. V gave up 8 bases and J gave up 3 bases, with 11 bases separating them. The CDR3 consists of 13 residues. CDR3 DNA: TGTGCCAGCGCCGGGAGCTTCTACAATGAGCAGTTCTTC. It is translated as CASAGSFYNEQFF.

The chain has TRBV4-1 and TRBJ2-1, with D tentatively TRBD2 (6 bases). The V end lost 2 bases, the J end lost 1 base, and 12 bases lay between the germline ends. Germline V gives CDR1 MGHRA, CDR2 YSYEKL. The CDR3 is made up of 16 amino acids. CDR3 DNA: TGCGCCAGCAGCCAAACAACCGGGAGTTCCTACAATGAGCAGTTCTTC. Translation gives CASSQTTGSSYNEQFF.

This rearrangement joins TRBV19 to TRBJ2-5; D gene ambiguous. The length of the CDR3 is 12 residues. Germline-derived CDR1 and CDR2 are LNHDA and SQIVND (reference sequence). V lost 2 bases and J 5 bases, leaving 6 bases between the germline ends. Here the CDR3 DNA reads TGTGCCAGTAGTATATCCGCGGAGACCCAGTACTTC. This translates into CASSISAETQYF.

This clone was picked up a small number of times. The rearrangement uses TRBV11-2 and TRBJ2-7, with D unclear. V lost 1 base to trimming and J lost 1 base, with 17 bases between them. The CDR3 has 17 amino acids. The germline V gene has CDR1 SGHAT and CDR2 FQNNGV. The CDR3 bases are TGTGCCAGCAGCTTAGCTTCGGGTGCAGTAATGTCCTACGAGCAGTACTTC. Its translation is CASSLASGAVMSYEQYF.

J is TRBJ1-6 and V is TRBV7-9; perhaps TRBD1 as D (5 bases). Germline-derived CDR1 and CDR2 are SEHNR and FQNEAQ (reference sequence). The CDR3 consists of 13 residues. V lost 7 bases and J 10 bases, leaving 14 bases between the germline ends. CDR3 sequence reads: CASTRGGVSPLHF. The CDR3 DNA is TGTGCCAGCACCAGAGGAGGGGTATCACCCCTCCACTTT.

The J gene is TRBJ2-3, the V gene TRBV24-1; 8 positions agree with TRBD1. V dropped 4 bases and J dropped 1; count of bases not matched to a gene: 3. Germline CDR1 KGHDR, CDR2 SFDVKD. The CDR3 loop spans 15 amino acids. This chain's CDR3 is CATSDRGQGTDTQYF. In DNA, the CDR3 is TGTGCCACCAGTGACAGGGGGCAAGGCACAGATACGCAGTATTTT.

This chain links TRBV6-5 with TRBJ2-3, with 7 bases that match TRBD2. The CDR3 has 13 amino acids. Germline assignment: CDR1 MNHEY and CDR2 SVGAGI. V was clipped by 7 bases and J by 4 bases; unmatched bases: 5. The CDR3 coding sequence is TGTGCCAGCACTCCTCGGGGGGCAGATACGCAGTATTTT. It translates to CASTPRGADTQYF.

V is TRBV28 and J is TRBJ1-2; D unresolved. The CDR3 length is 15 residues. Trimming cost V 6 bases and J 8 bases, with 22 bases left between them. The germline CDR1 and CDR2 sequences are MDHEN and SYDVKM. The CDR3: CASRTGEGTLIGYTF. The CDR3 coding sequence is TGTGCCAGCAGGACTGGGGAGGGAACGCTGATAGGCTACACCTTC.

This clone turned up a few times. The chain combines TRBV7-8 with TRBJ1-5; D is perhaps TRBD1 (5 bases). This CDR3 region has 15 residues. Trimming shortened V by 2 bases and J by 6 bases, and 14 bases separated the two germline ends. The V gene's germline CDR1 is SGHVS and CDR2 FQNEAQ. CDR3 region: CASSLIRVSGQPQHF. Here the CDR3 DNA reads TGTGCCAGCAGCTTAATCAGGGTATCGGGTCAGCCCCAGCATTTT. Using reference TRBV7-8 and TRBJ1-5 for the parts outside the CDR3, the full variable domain is GAGVSQSPRYKVAKRGQDVALRCDPISGHVSLFWYQQALGQGPEFLTYFQNEAQLDKSGLPSDRFFAERPEGSVSTLKIQRTQQEDSAVYLCASSLIRVSGQPQHFGDGTRLSIL.

V is TRBV28 and J is TRBJ1-6; 8 bases match TRBD1. Trimming at V came to 4 bases and at J to 9 bases, leaving 8 bases not matched to a gene. Germline CDR1 MDHEN, CDR2 SYDVKM. CDR3 length equals 15 residues. The CDR3 loop reads CASSSDLRGPSPLHF. The CDR3 nucleotides are TGTGCCAGCAGTTCAGACCTCAGGGGGCCTTCACCCCTCCACTTT.

The J gene is TRBJ1-5, the V gene TRBV3-1 (or the pseudogene TRBV3-2), with 11 bases lining up with TRBD1. This CDR3 has 16 residues. The V gene end was trimmed by 3 bases and the J gene end by 6 bases; junction bases not matched to a gene: 7. Germline CDR1 LGHDT, CDR2 YNNKEL (reference sequence). CDR3: CASSHGTGGNSQPQHF. As DNA, the CDR3 is TGTGCCAGCAGCCATGGGACAGGGGGTAATAGTCAGCCCCAGCATTTT.

The chain uses TRBV19 and TRBJ2-7; 11 nucleotides agree with TRBD2. Trimming at V came to 5 bases and at J to 0 bases, leaving 6 bases not matched to a gene. The germline V gene encodes CDR1 LNHDA and CDR2 SQIVND (reference sequence). The CDR3 length is 16 residues. The CDR3 DNA sequence: TGTGCCAGTAGTTCAACCGGGACTAGCGGCTCCTACGAGCAGTACTTC. It is translated as CASSSTGTSGSYEQYF.

The rearrangement links TRBV19 to TRBJ1-2; TRBD1 is a possible D gene (5 bases). The CDR3 is 15 residues long. Trimming pared 5 bases from V and 0 bases from J, leaving 13 bases between. CDR1 is LNHDA, CDR2 SQIVND, per germline (reference sequence). The CDR3 DNA sequence: TGTGCCAGTAGTCCACAGGTATCGGCTAACTATGGCTACACCTTC. Translated, it gives CASSPQVSANYGYTF.

The chain couples TRBV5-5 to TRBJ2-3; D might be TRBD1 (5 bases). The CDR3 has 17 residues. The V gene lost 5 bases and the J gene lost 4 bases, with 23 bases spanning the gap. Germline CDR1 is SGHKS and CDR2 is YYEKEE (reference sequence). This CDR3 is CASSLAWLGLGADTQYF. The CDR3 DNA is TGTGCCAGCAGTCTTGCGTGGCTGGGCCTAGGGGCAGATACGCAGTATTTT.

The DNA of the CDR3 is TGTGCCAGCAGCCAACCCGACAGGTTCGATGAAAAACTGTTTTTT. This gives the protein CASSQPDRFDEKLFF. The rearrangement links TRBV7-2 to TRBJ1-4; the D gene is possibly TRBD1 (6 bases). The germline gives CDR1 SGHTA, CDR2 FQGNSA. V was clipped by 5 bases and J by 6 bases, with 16 bases between them. The CDR3 spans 15 residues.

This chain connects TRBV4-1 to TRBJ1-5, with a tentative D call TRBD1 (6 bases). From germline, CDR1 is MGHRA and CDR2 YSYEKL. Trimming took off 4 bases at V and 9 bases at J, with 22 bases between the two ends. The CDR3 runs to 16 residues. Here the CDR3 reads CASSPQVTGRDAPQHF. In nucleotides, the CDR3 is TGCGCCAGCAGCCCACAAGTCACAGGGAGGGATGCGCCCCAGCATTTT.

The CDR3 reads CASSLWGVVGSGELFF. The CDR3 DNA sequence: TGTGCCAGCAGCTTATGGGGGGTGGTCGGGAGCGGGGAGCTGTTTTTT. V usage is TRBV7-2 and J usage is TRBJ2-2; D may be TRBD2 (6 bases). The V and J ends lost 2 bases and 7 bases respectively, with 17 bases between them. There are 16 residues in the CDR3. The germline V gene encodes CDR1 SGHTA and CDR2 FQGNSA.

The chain couples TRBV5-6 to TRBJ1-4, with D maybe TRBD1 (5 bases). Germline V gene data show CDR1 as SGHDT and CDR2 as YYEEEE. V was pared by 0 bases and J by 5 bases, with 11 bases between. There are 15 residues in the CDR3. This chain's CDR3 is CASSLAGGKNEKLFF. As DNA, the CDR3 is TGTGCCAGCAGCTTGGCCGGGGGAAAAAATGAAAAACTGTTTTTT.

This chain uses TRBV23-1 with TRBJ2-7; 7 bases line up with TRBD1. TRBV23-1 is classed as an ORF, of uncertain function. The CDR3 runs 14 residues. V shed 5 bases, J shed 3 bases, and the junction held 7 bases outside the gene matches. CDR3 region: CASSDRVKNYEQYF. The CDR3 nucleotides read TGCGCCAGCAGTGACAGGGTCAAGAACTACGAGCAGTACTTC.

This chain links TRBV9 with TRBJ2-1; TRBD2 matches 7 bases. CDR3 length: 17 residues. V was pared by 0 bases and J by 0 bases, with 6 bases of the junction left unmatched. Germline V lookup: CDR1 SGDLS, CDR2 YYNGEE. CDR3 protein: CASSVGVGGSSYNEQFF. The CDR3 DNA reads as TGTGCCAGCAGCGTAGGGGTGGGAGGGAGCTCCTACAATGAGCAGTTCTTC.

The gene calls are TRBV7-3 and TRBJ1-6, with D maybe TRBD1 (6 bases). The germline V gene has CDR1 SGHTA and CDR2 FQGTGA. Trimming left V 5 bases short and J 7 bases short, with 15 bases between. The CDR3 is 15 amino acids. DNA for the CDR3: TGTGCCAGCAGCCGGGGGGCTGGAGGGAATTCACCCCTCCACTTT. Translated: CASSRGAGGNSPLHF.

The V gene is TRBV12-2, the J gene TRBJ1-3; the DNA was not compared with TRBD1, the D call given in the table. TRBV12-2 is termed a pseudogene. This CDR3 is 19 amino acids long. The chain's CDR3 is CASRHFDREGQGKSNTIYF. The CDR3, as DNA: TGTGCAAGTCGCCATTTTGATAGGGAGGGACAGGGGAAGAGTAACACCATATATTTT.

J is TRBJ2-1 and V is TRBV19; TRBD1 agrees at 9 bases. The germline V gene encodes CDR1 LNHDA and CDR2 SQIVND (reference sequence). J was trimmed by 4 bases and V by 5 bases; bases with no gene match: 6. This CDR3 is 15 amino acids long. CDR3: CASSAGQGTYNEQFF. CDR3 nucleotides: TGTGCCAGTAGTGCGGGACAGGGAACTTACAATGAGCAGTTCTTC. Supplemented by reference TRBV19 and TRBJ2-1, the full variable domain reads DGGITQSPKYLFRKEGQNVTLSCEQNLNHDAMYWYRQDPGQGLRLIYYSQIVNDFQKGDIAEGYSVSREKKESFPLTVTSAQKNPTAFYLCASSAGQGTYNEQFFGPGTRLTVL.